This TCR beta chain was captured by sequencing in a study of shared clonotypes between healthy human individuals (TCRdb year 2020). In the study overall: The cohort included three men and a couple of women between 18 and 49 years of age. The study deeply sequenced blood TCR repertoires of several healthy adults to estimate repertoire size and the extent of clonotype sharing between individuals. Different laboratories and diverse techniques were used to prepare libraries and sequence TCR repertoires, to increase sequencing depth and limit assay-specific biases. Each donor's leukapheresis produced roughly between roughly 0.85 and 10 billion PBMCs.

The donors were healthy, HIV-negative adults with no recently reported acute infections or vaccinations. Only Caucasian adults living in Nashville, Tennessee, USA were represented among the donors. For unsorted samples, roughly 81 million PBMCs were counted and genomic DNA was extracted with the QIAamp DNA Blood Mini kit. Blood was obtained by leukapheresis, after which PBMCs were separated by Ficoll-Histopaque density gradient centrifugation and cryopreserved in liquid nitrogen vapor phase. Using the deep immunoSEQ assay, TCR CDR3 regions were amplified from genomic DNA by multiplex PCR. Extracted genomic DNA from each cell subset was distributed evenly across all wells of several immunoSEQ 96-well plates, and each plate was treated as a replicate. For unsorted PBMC, each replicate PCR was loaded with approximately 300 ng genomic DNA, equivalent to 25,000 to 35,000 T cell genomes. Ten immunoSEQ deep assay plates were used to sequence unsorted PBMC genomic DNA. The purified libraries were quantified using a Qubit 3.0 fluorometer, sized with a Bioanalyzer 2100, and then quantified again using the KAPA Library Quantification kit. Each immunoSEQ 96-well plate was sequenced on its own single-read 150-cycle Illumina NextSeq 550 flow cell. The study's processing was this. The immunoSEQ output contained only junctional sequences without quality scores, so filtering could not match that applied to full-length reads. To assign V/J genes and CDR3, sequences were annotated against IMGT germline references using PyIR, a Python wrapper for IgBLAST v1.9. Reads were removed for weak V/J assignments (E-value above 1e-6), missing CDR3, stop codons, out-of-frame junctions, or ambiguous translated residues. A V3J clonotype was defined by an identical inferred V gene, J gene, and CDR3 amino acid sequence. The percentage overlap between two repertoires was calculated by dividing the number of shared unique clonotypes by the size of the smaller repertoire. Repertoire richness was assessed with RTK rarefaction, the Chao1 estimator, and Recon v2.1 estimates of unobserved clonotypes. Here the immuneACCESS table is served through TCRdb, limited to in-frame sequences with V and J called. Missing clones are a known gap in these copies; in checked studies unresolved V genes cover under half, and the rest lacks a known reason. The D gene and trimming were derived from the DNA, and the V and J assignments and clone size from that table. The sample data list about 600,000 clones, and around 77% of these were observed just once. Approximately 12% of the sample lies in the top ten.

Trimmed from V: 8 bases; trimmed from J: 1 base; junction bases lacking a gene match: 8. Measured from the cysteine to the phenylalanine, the CDR3 is 15 residues long. Only CDR3 DNA is held: 45 bases, read in frame from base 1. CDR1 LNHDA and CDR2 SQIVND were looked up in the germline V gene (reference sequence). For this clone: No cognate antigen has been identified for it. No much larger clone is present one base from it, and per-base qualities are unavailable.

What the research found in general, with its limitations: Sampling was limited to blood, and TCR repertoires in tissue likely differ from TCR repertoires in blood. Pairwise subsampling indicated that sequencing depth was expected to affect the degree of clonotype sharing among donors. Because the study included only a small number of donors, the genetic and exposure-history diversity represented was limited.

This clonotype was sampled from a woman in her thirties or forties in good health. Some clones in this sample may be carry-over from other donors' samples. Rearrangement joined TRBV19 to TRBJ1-2, with 9 central nucleotides matching TRBD1. Sequencing used PBMCs. The base sequence is TGTGCCAGTCGGGACAGGGTGGGCCGTAACTATGGCTACACCTTC. Its translation reads: CASRDRVGRNYGYTF.